This is a list of T cell receptor beta chains from one sample in a study of blood T cell repertoires in COVID-19. Measured with immunoSEQ multiplex PCR; TCRdb has only the in-frame clones, and not every one. The sample includes more than 200,000 clones, about 85% of them seen just once. Sequenced sample: peripheral blood. All receptors derive from a man aged 55 to 70 with acute or convalescent COVID-19. CDR3s include the opening cysteine and the closing phenylalanine or tryptophan. The order of the fields is D gene, V gene, clone size, J gene, CDR3 DNA, CDR3 protein. D genes are given only for firm matches. Not all rows give a size; the values are once, few, many and, for expanded clones, a class.

>.|TRBV6-2/TRBV6-3|few|TRBJ1-2
TGTGCCAGCAGTTACAGGAGAAACTATGGCTACACCTTC
CASSYRRNYGYTF
>TRBD2|TRBV3-1/TRBV3-2|.|TRBJ2-7
TGTGCCAGCAGCCAAGAAACGGGAGGGCAGAACGAGCAGTACTTC
CASSQETGGQNEQYF
>.|TRBV7-3|.|TRBJ2-3
TGTGCCAGCAGCTTACAGGGTTTTAGCGGAGGTGCAGATACGCAGTATTTT
CASSLQGFSGGADTQYF
>TRBD1|TRBV14|once|TRBJ1-6
TGTGCCAGCAGCCAAGATCCAGGGGGGAATAATTCACCCCTCCACTTT
CASSQDPGGNNSPLHF
>TRBD1|TRBV5-1|few|TRBJ2-1
TGCGCCAGCAGCTTGGTAGGGACAGGGGGCGGTGAGCAGTTCTTC
CASSLVGTGGGEQFF
>TRBD1|TRBV3-1/TRBV3-2|.|TRBJ2-2
TGTGCCAGCAGCCAACGGACAGGGGGTCGGACCGGGGAGCTGTTTTTT
CASSQRTGGRTGELFF
>.|TRBV14|.|TRBJ1-2
TGTGCCAGCAGCCATCGGACAGTCCCGTTTCGTGTGACCTTC
CASSHRTVPFRVTF
>TRBD2|TRBV30|.|TRBJ2-1
TGTGCCTGGAGTCCTAGGGGACTAGCGGAGCGCCGCTCCTACAATGAGCAGTTCTTC
CAWSPRGLAERRSYNEQFF
>.|TRBV27|.|TRBJ2-7
TGTGCCAGCAGAGTTTTACAGGGAAACGAGCAGTACTTC
CASRVLQGNEQYF
>.|TRBV2|.|TRBJ2-7
TGTGCCAGCAGTCCTACCTACGAGCAGTACTTC
CASSPTYEQYF
>TRBD2|TRBV10-3|.|TRBJ2-1
TGTGCCATCAGTGAGTCCGGACTAGCGGGTGACAATGAGCAGTTCTTC
CAISESGLAGDNEQFF
>TRBD2|TRBV11-2|once|TRBJ2-5
TGTGCCAGCAGCCGCGGGAGCACCCAGTACTTC
CASSRGSTQYF
>TRBD2|TRBV11-2|.|TRBJ2-5
TGTGCCAGCAGCGTAGGGGGACTAGGGATCCAAGAGACCCAGTACTTC
CASSVGGLGIQETQYF
>.|TRBV7-9|few|TRBJ2-7
TGTGCCAGCAGCACGACGACAGGCGGAACTGAGCAGTACTTC
CASSTTTGGTEQYF
>TRBD2|TRBV7-2|.|TRBJ2-3
TGTGCCAGCAGCCTCCTGGGGGTAGCGGGTGGAGATACGCAGTATTTT
CASSLLGVAGGDTQYF
>TRBD1|TRBV3-1/TRBV3-2|few|TRBJ1-4
TGTGCCAGCAGCCTCCGGACAGGACAAAATGAAAAACTGTTTTTT
CASSLRTGQNEKLFF
>TRBD1|TRBV7-2|.|TRBJ2-3
TGTGCCAGCAGCTTACCCGGGACAGGGTCCGATACGCAGTATTTT
CASSLPGTGSDTQYF
>TRBD1|TRBV6-6|.|TRBJ2-1
TGTGCCAGCAGGCGAAACAGGGGGCGGGTTTCCTACAATGAGCAGTTCTTC
CASRRNRGRVSYNEQFF
>TRBD1|TRBV19|.|TRBJ2-2
TGTGCCAGTAGGCGGGACAGGGCCACCGGGGAGCTGTTTTTT
CASRRDRATGELFF
>TRBD1|TRBV4-2|few|TRBJ1-1
TGTGCCAGCAGTCAAGATTCACAGGGGGCTGTGAACACTGAAGCTTTCTTT
CASSQDSQGAVNTEAFF
>TRBD2|TRBV6-1|.|TRBJ2-1
TGTGCCAGCAGTGAAGTCCTTGGACTAGCGGCAAACAATGAGCAGTTCTTC
CASSEVLGLAANNEQFF
>.|TRBV5-1|once|TRBJ2-7
TGCGCCAGCAGCACCGCGGGCCAGGGGTCCTACGAGCAGTACTTC
CASSTAGQGSYEQYF
>TRBD2|TRBV2|.|TRBJ2-4
TGTGCCGTCAGCTGGGGAGGGCTAGCCAAAAACATTCAGTACTTC
CAVSWGGLAKNIQYF
>TRBD1|TRBV27|.|TRBJ2-7
TGTGCCAGCAGTTTATCGTCAGGGGGACACAGCGAGCAGTACTTC
CASSLSSGGHSEQYF
>.|TRBV15|.|TRBJ2-7
TGTGCCACCAGCAGAGATCCCCCAACAGGGAAAGGCTACGAGCAGTACTTC
CATSRDPPTGKGYEQYF
>.|TRBV5-1|.|TRBJ1-1
TGCGCCAGCAGCTTTCCAGGGACTGAAGCTTTCTTT
CASSFPGTEAFF
>.|TRBV13|.|TRBJ1-4
TGTGCCAGCAGCTTTTTCAGTGGCAAAGAAAAACTGTTTTTT
CASSFFSGKEKLFF
>.|TRBV5-1|.|TRBJ2-2
TGCGCCAGCAGCCATTACGGGATTGCGAACACCGGGGAGCTGTTTTTT
CASSHYGIANTGELFF
>TRBD1|TRBV28|.|TRBJ1-2
TGTGCCAGTCGGACAGGGCAGTATGGCTACACCTTC
CASRTGQYGYTF
>.|TRBV27|.|TRBJ1-2
TGTGCCAGCAGTTTTGGGGGCGGCGGCAGGGGCTATGGCTACACCTTC
CASSFGGGGRGYGYTF
>.|TRBV25-1|.|TRBJ1-4
TGTGCCAGCAGTATAGTTGAAAAACTGTTTTTT
CASSIVEKLFF
>.|TRBV19|once|TRBJ1-5
TGTGCCAGTAGTTCCGCTCCCCCAGACAGGAGTAGCAATCAGCCCCAGCATTTT
CASSSAPPDRSSNQPQHF
>TRBD1|TRBV3-1/TRBV3-2|.|TRBJ1-2
TGTGCCAGCAGCCAGTTTCAGGGGGCTAGGGGCGGCTACACCTTC
CASSQFQGARGGYTF
>TRBD1|TRBV19|.|TRBJ1-5
TGTGCCAGTAGTTGGCAGGGGGACTATCAGCCCCAGCATTTT
CASSWQGDYQPQHF
>.|TRBV19|.|TRBJ1-2
TGTGCCAGTAGTATAAGCGATAACTATGGCTACACCTTC
CASSISDNYGYTF
>.|TRBV27|.|TRBJ2-7
TGTGCCAGCAGCCGCGGTTACGAGCAGTACTTC
CASSRGYEQYF
>.|TRBV2|.|TRBJ2-5
TGTGCCAGCAGTGCCGGGTACCAAGAGACCCAGTACTTC
CASSAGYQETQYF
>.|TRBV13|.|TRBJ2-3
TGTGCCAGCAGTCCGACAGGTACCACAGATACGCAGTATTTT
CASSPTGTTDTQYF
>TRBD1|TRBV12-5|once|TRBJ2-2
TGTGCTAGTGGTCGGGACAGAAACACCGGGGAGCTGTTTTTT
CASGRDRNTGELFF
>TRBD2|TRBV9|.|TRBJ2-7
TGTGCCAGCAGCCTGGGACTAGCGGTAGCCTACGAGCAGTACTTC
CASSLGLAVAYEQYF
>.|TRBV7-9|.|TRBJ1-5
TGTGCCAGCAGCCGGGGGTCGAGCGGCAATCAGCCCCAGCATTTT
CASSRGSSGNQPQHF
>.|TRBV11-2|.|TRBJ2-2
TGTGCCAGCAGACCACCTAGTAACACCGGGGAGCTGTTTTTT
CASRPPSNTGELFF
>TRBD1|TRBV6-5|once|TRBJ1-5
TGTGCCAGCAGACCCGACAGGGTTAACGATCAGCCCCAGCATTTT
CASRPDRVNDQPQHF
>TRBD2|TRBV7-3|.|TRBJ2-1
TGTGCCAGCGGCGTTAGCGGGGGTGACTACAATGAGCAGTTCTTC
CASGVSGGDYNEQFF
>.|TRBV2|.|TRBJ1-5
TGTGCCAGCAGTGAATGGGCAATTAGCAATCAGCCCCAGCATTTT
CASSEWAISNQPQHF
>.|TRBV3-1/TRBV3-2|.|TRBJ1-2
TGTGCCAGCAGCCCTCAACCAGGGCAGCATGGCTACACCTTC
CASSPQPGQHGYTF
>.|TRBV14|.|TRBJ2-7
TGTGCCAGCAGCCGCCGGGACTCACAAGCCTACGAGCAGTACTTC
CASSRRDSQAYEQYF
>.|TRBV5-1|.|TRBJ1-6
TGCGCCAGCAGCCCCCCCTCGCCGGATTCACCCCTCCACTTT
CASSPPSPDSPLHF
>TRBD2|TRBV9|.|TRBJ2-3
TGTGCCAGCAGCGTGACTAGCGGGCTAACAGATACGCAGTATTTT
CASSVTSGLTDTQYF
>.|TRBV11-2|.|TRBJ1-1
TGTGCCAGCAGCTTAACAGAAAACACTGAAGCTTTCTTT
CASSLTENTEAFF
>TRBD2|TRBV3-1/TRBV3-2|few|TRBJ2-5
TGTGCCAGCAGCCAAGGTACTAGCGGGAAAGAGACCCAGTACTTC
CASSQGTSGKETQYF
>TRBD1|TRBV6-2/TRBV6-3|once|TRBJ1-1
TGTGCCAGCAGCTTCGGAGGGACAGGGGGCTGGAACACTGAAGCTTTCTTT
CASSFGGTGGWNTEAFF
>TRBD2|TRBV25-1|once|TRBJ2-1
TGTGCCAGCGCCTCCGGACTAGCGGGACAGAATGAGCAGTTCTTC
CASASGLAGQNEQFF
>.|TRBV18|once|TRBJ1-2
TGTGCCAGCTCACCTCGGCTGGCGGATCAAGCAGTCTTC
CASSPRLADQAVF
>TRBD1|TRBV7-9|.|TRBJ2-7
TGTGCCAGCAGCTTTGACAGGGGGCTTGAGCAGTACTTC
CASSFDRGLEQYF
>.|TRBV6-4|few|TRBJ2-3
TGTGCCAGCAGTACAACGACCTCGGGGGATACGCAGTATTTT
CASSTTTSGDTQYF
>TRBD2|TRBV19|.|TRBJ2-5
TGTGCCAGTAGTATAAGTAGGCTAGCGGATTGGGAGACCCAGTACTTC
CASSISRLADWETQYF
>.|TRBV9|.|TRBJ2-5
TGTGCCAGCAGCGTAGCCGGGGACTTCCAAGAGACCCAGTACTTC
CASSVAGDFQETQYF